Listed below are T cell receptor beta chains from one sample, sequenced in a study of CD8 T cells in ankylosing spondylitis. MiXCR, run by TCRdb on the 5' RACE reads, gives a single entry per CDR3 protein. This sample yields 200,000 to 250,000 distinct CDR3 sequences, of which approximately 24% are seen a single time; under 8% belongs to the top ten. Sequencing was carried out using blood, either unsorted or a sorted T cell fraction (not recorded which). All receptors derive from a male donor with ankylosing spondylitis or in good health (not recorded which). Both conserved end residues are trimmed from each CDR3.

V,J,CDR3
TRBV29-1,TRBJ2-6,SVPGRGPSGANVLT
TRBV20-1,TRBJ2-5,SATSGREPQETQY
TRBV20-1,TRBJ1-1,STTDRNTEAF
TRBV25-1,TRBJ1-2,ASSEVGGGYT
TRBV6-1,TRBJ2-7,ASTTQTSGYEQY
TRBV20-1,TRBJ2-3,SASDSSTDTQY
TRBV24-1,TRBJ2-7,ATSEGTRYEQY
TRBV5-6,TRBJ2-1,ASSLDPTSGSGNEQF
TRBV4-3,TRBJ2-3,ASSQSDRWGTDTQY
TRBV20-1,TRBJ1-5,SARDGQGGDNQPQH
TRBV20-1,TRBJ2-7,SAGDGNYEQY